Shown below are 24 T cell receptor beta chains from a single sample sequenced in a study of blood T cell repertoires in COVID-19 (dated by TCRdb to the early 2020s). Library prep was done by the immunoSEQ multiplex PCR assay. TCRdb obtained this table from immuneACCESS and retained in-frame rearrangements with V and J assigned. These tables miss some clones; where compared with another copy, unresolved V genes account for less than half of the shortfall, and the remainder is unexplained. This sample comprises 97,000 or so clones, over 65% of them detected only once. The ten largest clones take up around 4.5% of the sample. Material for sequencing was peripheral blood. Source of these receptors: a human donor in a cohort sampled during active COVID-19.

The V and J genes are TRBV19 and TRBJ1-2; D remains unclear. The CDR3 spans 13 residues. Trimming left V 3 bases short and J 5 bases short, with 10 bases between. The germline gives CDR1 LNHDA, CDR2 SQIVND (reference sequence). CDR3 coding DNA: TGTGCCAGTAGTATCGGACTGCGATATGGCTACACCTTC. It yields the protein CASSIGLRYGYTF.

This clone was recorded once. This chain joins TRBV9 and TRBJ1-3, with 8 bases fitting TRBD1. Germline V gene lookup returns CDR1 SGDLS and CDR2 YYNGEE. The CDR3 extends over 15 amino acids. The junction had 4 bases not matched to a gene; V was cut back by 3 bases and J by 2 bases. The CDR3 coding sequence is TGTGCCAGCAGCGCGACAGGGGCCCCTGGAAACACCATATATTTT. It codes for CASSATGAPGNTIYF.

The table lists this clone with a count of one. The V and J genes are TRBV24-1 and TRBJ2-1; 9 positions match TRBD2. J was trimmed by 4 bases and V by 6 bases; bases with no gene match: 6. The V gene's germline CDR1 is KGHDR and CDR2 SFDVKD. CDR3 length: 15 residues. CDR3 DNA: TGTGCCACCAGTCGGGCGGGGGGGCTGTACAATGAGCAGTTCTTC. Protein sequence: CATSRAGGLYNEQFF.

The rearrangement links TRBV5-1 to TRBJ1-1; 8 nucleotides align to TRBD1. This CDR3 contains 15 residues. Germline-derived CDR1 and CDR2 are SGHRS and YFSETQ. Trimming took 1 base from V and 2 from J; bases not matched to a gene: 4. CDR3 in amino acids: CASSLFGQGNTEAFF. Here the CDR3 DNA reads TGCGCCAGCAGCTTGTTCGGACAGGGAAACACTGAAGCTTTCTTT.

The sample holds a few counts of this clone. This sequence joins TRBV6-2 or TRBV6-3 and TRBJ1-5; TRBD1 matches at 11 bases. V was clipped by 0 bases and J by 9 bases; unmatched bases: 16. Germline-derived CDR1 and CDR2 are MNHEY and SVGEGT. There are 19 residues in the CDR3. CDR3 region: CASSYSSLWGTGGLRPQHF. CDR3 nucleotides: TGTGCCAGCAGTTACTCGAGTCTATGGGGGACAGGGGGGTTGCGGCCCCAGCATTTT.

The chain is built from TRBV7-6 and TRBJ1-1, with TRBD1 identical over 9 bases. Germline-derived CDR1 and CDR2 are SGHVS and FNYEAQ. CDR3 length equals 13 residues. The ends lost 5 bases at V and 5 bases at J; junction bases unmatched: 3. DNA for the CDR3: TGTGCCAGCAGCAGGGACAGGGAGACTGAAGCTTTCTTT. Protein product: CASSRDRETEAFF.

V and J are TRBV7-2 and TRBJ1-6; TRBD1 matches at 7 bases. CDR1 is SGHTA, CDR2 FQGNSA, per germline. V lost 7 bases and J lost 8; bases outside the gene matches: 8. This CDR3 has 14 amino acids. CDR3: CASMPDRSYSPLHF. The CDR3 nucleotides read TGTGCCAGCATGCCGGACAGGAGTTATTCACCCCTCCACTTT.

The chain joins TRBV6-5 to TRBJ2-7, with 7 bases lining up with TRBD1. The CDR3 is 15 amino acids. Germline assignment: CDR1 MNHEY and CDR2 SVGAGI. The V and J ends lost 5 bases and 0 bases, in that order; junction bases with no gene match: 7. CDR3 sequence reads: CASSRGQMSSYEQYF. Written as DNA, the CDR3 is TGTGCCAGCAGTCGGGGACAGATGAGCTCCTACGAGCAGTACTTC.

CDR3 residues: CASSPAGRVTQYF. In DNA form, the CDR3 reads TGTGCCAGCAGCCCAGCGGGGAGGGTGACCCAGTACTTC. The rearrangement uses TRBV7-2 and TRBJ2-5, with 7 bases aligning to TRBD2. The V segment lost 5 bases and the J segment 7 bases; nucleotides outside the gene matches: 7. Germline V lookup: CDR1 SGHTA, CDR2 FQGNSA. The CDR3 totals 13 residues.

This clone was recorded once. V and J are TRBV5-4 and TRBJ1-3; perhaps TRBD1 as D (5 bases). V was clipped by 4 bases and J by 5 bases, with 16 bases between them. The CDR3 consists of 15 residues. Germline V CDR1 and CDR2: SGHNT, YYREEE (reference sequence). Here the CDR3 reads CASSPWGVKRNTIYF. CDR3 bases: TGTGCCAGCAGCCCCTGGGGGGTGAAAAGAAACACCATATATTTT.

The chain links TRBV4-1 to TRBJ1-2, with TRBD1 matching over 9 bases. The CDR3 loop spans 14 amino acids. CDR1 is MGHRA and CDR2 is YSYEKL in the germline V gene. V was clipped by 4 bases and J by 3 bases; unmatched bases: 3. CDR3 amino acids: CASSRDRGDYGYTF. CDR3 nucleotides: TGCGCCAGCAGCCGAGACAGGGGGGACTATGGCTACACCTTC.

V usage is TRBV24-1 and J usage is TRBJ1-2; D ambiguous. The CDR3 totals 12 residues. From germline, CDR1 is KGHDR and CDR2 SFDVKD. The germline V and J ends were trimmed by 6 bases and 7 bases, with 11 bases remaining between them. The CDR3 loop is CATSKELGGYTF. Written as DNA, the CDR3 is TGTGCCACCAGTAAGGAGTTGGGTGGCTACACCTTC.

The V gene is TRBV5-6, the J gene TRBJ1-4, with 7 bases that match TRBD1. The CDR3 extends over 15 amino acids. With V trimmed by 3 bases and J by 6 bases, 8 bases remained unmatched. Germline CDR1 SGHDT, CDR2 YYEEEE. In DNA form, the CDR3 reads TGTGCCAGCAGCTCCTACAGGGGCGGGTATGAAAAACTGTTTTTT. Amino acids: CASSSYRGGYEKLFF. Filled out from reference TRBV5-6 and TRBJ1-4, the complete variable domain reads DAGVTQSPTHLIKTRGQQVTLRCSPKSGHDTVSWYQQALGQGPQFIFQYYEEEERQRGNFPDRFSGHQFPNYSSELNVNALLLGDSALYLCASSSYRGGYEKLFFGSGTQLSVL.

V usage is TRBV7-2 and J usage is TRBJ2-3; tentatively, D is TRBD2 (7 bases). V was clipped by 5 bases and J by 2 bases, with 17 bases between them. This CDR3 has 16 residues. Germline V gene data show CDR1 as SGHTA and CDR2 as FQGNSA. The CDR3, as DNA: TGTGCCAGCAGCCGGGCCGGGGGGCCCTCCACAGATACGCAGTATTTT. Translating gives CASSRAGGPSTDTQYF. The full variable domain, in which reference TRBV7-2 and TRBJ2-3 provide the parts outside the CDR3, is GAGVSQSPSNKVTEKGKDVELRCDPISGHTALYWYRQSLGQGLEFLIYFQGNSAPDKSGLPSDRFSAERTGGSVSTLTIQRTQQEDSAVYLCASSRAGGPSTDTQYFGPGTRLTVL.

This chain uses TRBV18 with TRBJ1-4; D perhaps matches TRBD1 (5 bases). The CDR3 is 14 residues long. Germline V gene sequence: CDR1 KGHSH, CDR2 LQKENI. With 3 bases removed from V and 3 bases from J, the gap between germline ends came to 8 bases. CDR3 DNA sequence: TGTGCCAGCTCACCTAGGACACCTAATGAAAAACTGTTTTTT. Translated: CASSPRTPNEKLFF.

The chain joins TRBV7-2 to TRBJ1-1, with a possible D match to TRBD1 (5 bases). V was clipped by 1 base and J by 5 bases, with 17 bases between them. The germline V gene encodes CDR1 SGHTA and CDR2 FQGNSA. This CDR3 comprises 16 residues. CDR3 nucleotide sequence: TGTGCCAGCAGCTTAGGTCCCGGGGGAGGGAGGACTGAAGCTTTCTTT. Translation gives CASSLGPGGGRTEAFF.

V usage is TRBV11-1 and J usage is TRBJ2-7, with TRBD1 matching over 12 bases. This CDR3 has 14 residues. The J segment lost 9 bases and the V segment lost 4 bases, leaving 7 bases of the junction unmatched. Germline CDR1 reads SGHAT; CDR2 reads FQDESV (reference sequence). The CDR3 loop is CASSSRDRGQGQYF. CDR3 nucleotides: TGTGCCAGCAGCTCCCGGGACAGGGGGCAGGGGCAGTACTTC.

The gene calls are TRBV6-6 and TRBJ2-2; perhaps TRBD1 as D (6 bases). Per the germline V gene, CDR1 is MNHNY and CDR2 is SVGAGI (reference sequence). V was shortened by 6 bases and J by 1 base, with 9 bases between the two germline ends. The CDR3 extends over 14 amino acids. CDR3 loop: CASRLDRNTGELFF. DNA for the CDR3: TGTGCCAGCAGGTTGGACAGGAACACCGGGGAGCTGTTTTTT.

The V gene is TRBV7-9, the J gene TRBJ2-3; 11 bases map to TRBD2. Unmatched junction bases numbered 5, after V lost 2 bases and J lost 13 bases. The CDR3 covers 13 residues. CDR1 SEHNR and CDR2 FQNEAQ come from the germline V gene (reference sequence). The CDR3 loop is CASSLLTSGGEYF. DNA for the CDR3: TGTGCCAGCAGCTTACTTACTAGCGGGGGAGAGTATTTT.

The V call is TRBV7-2, the J call TRBJ2-2, with TRBD2 identical over 7 bases. CDR3 length equals 14 residues. Germline CDR1 reads SGHTA; CDR2 reads FQGNSA. Trimming removed 8 bases from V and 0 bases from J; junction bases left unmatched: 3. The CDR3 coding sequence is TGTGCCAGCTCCGGGACTACGAACACCGGGGAGCTGTTTTTT. This translates into CASSGTTNTGELFF.

This clone was picked up one time. V and J are TRBV27 and TRBJ2-3; TRBD1 is a possible D gene (7 bases). The CDR3 consists of 19 residues. V shed 3 bases and J shed 0 bases, with 22 bases lying between them. CDR1 and CDR2 from the germline V gene are MNHEY and SMNVEV (reference sequence). The CDR3 DNA reads TGTGCCAGCAGTTTGACAGGGAGCTTGGGGGGCACTAGCACAGATACGCAGTATTTT. It is translated as CASSLTGSLGGTSTDTQYF.

The sample holds a few counts of this clone. The chain carries TRBV4-1 and TRBJ1-3, with D possibly TRBD1 on 6 matching bases. CDR3 length equals 17 residues. Trimming left V 3 bases short and J 0 bases short, with 15 bases between. Germline CDR1 is MGHRA and CDR2 is YSYEKL. The CDR3: CASSHSGTRSSGNTIYF. CDR3 nucleotides: TGCGCCAGCAGCCATTCCGGGACAAGGAGCTCTGGAAACACCATATATTTT.

The genes are TRBV28 and TRBJ1-5, with 8 positions matching TRBD1. V dropped 5 bases and J dropped 1; count of bases not matched to a gene: 13. Germline V gene data show CDR1 as MDHEN and CDR2 as SYDVKM. The CDR3 sequence is 18 residues long. As DNA, the CDR3 is TGTGCCAGCAGTCAGGGGGCGTACAGGAGTTCCAGCAATCAGCCCCAGCATTTT. Protein: CASSQGAYRSSSNQPQHF.

This clone appeared a single time. The rearrangement joins TRBV2 to TRBJ2-1; 7 nucleotides line up with TRBD2. CDR3 length equals 15 residues. V trimming: 3 bases; J trimming: 0 bases; junction bases outside the gene matches: 2. Germline values: CDR1 SNHLY, CDR2 FYNNEI. CDR3 nucleotide sequence: TGTGCCAGCAGTGAGCCGGGAGGCTCCTACAATGAGCAGTTCTTC. This encodes CASSEPGGSYNEQFF.